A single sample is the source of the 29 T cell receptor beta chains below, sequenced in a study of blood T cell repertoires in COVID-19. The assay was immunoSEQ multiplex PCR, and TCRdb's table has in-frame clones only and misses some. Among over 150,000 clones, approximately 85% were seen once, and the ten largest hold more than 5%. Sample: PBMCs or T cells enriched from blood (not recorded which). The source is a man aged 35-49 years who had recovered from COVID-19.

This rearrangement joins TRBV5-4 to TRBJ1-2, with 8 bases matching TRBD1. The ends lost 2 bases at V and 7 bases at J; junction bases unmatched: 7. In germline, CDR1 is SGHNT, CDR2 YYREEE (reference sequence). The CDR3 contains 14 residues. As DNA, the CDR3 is TGTGCCAGCAGCTTTTTTGGGACAGGTCCTGGCTACACCTTC. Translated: CASSFFGTGPGYTF.

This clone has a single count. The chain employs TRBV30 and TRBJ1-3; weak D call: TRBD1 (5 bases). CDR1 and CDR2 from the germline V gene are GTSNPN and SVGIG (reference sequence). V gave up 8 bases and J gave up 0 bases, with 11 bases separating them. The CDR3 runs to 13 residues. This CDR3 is CALGGGSGNTIYF. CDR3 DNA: TGTGCCCTTGGGGGGGGCTCTGGAAACACCATATATTTT.

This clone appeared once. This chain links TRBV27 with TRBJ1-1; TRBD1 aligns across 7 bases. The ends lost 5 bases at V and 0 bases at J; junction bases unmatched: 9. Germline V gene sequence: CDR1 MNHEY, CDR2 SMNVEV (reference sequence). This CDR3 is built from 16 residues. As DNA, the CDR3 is TGTGCCAGCAGTGGAGTACCGGGACAGATGAACACTGAAGCTTTCTTT. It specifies CASSGVPGQMNTEAFF.

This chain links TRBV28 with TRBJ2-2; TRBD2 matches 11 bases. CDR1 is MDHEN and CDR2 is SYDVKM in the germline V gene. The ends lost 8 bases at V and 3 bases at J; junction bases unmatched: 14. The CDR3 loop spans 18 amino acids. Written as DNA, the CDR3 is TGTGCCAGCTTCCTCCGAGGCACTAGCGGGAGTCACACCGGGGAGCTGTTTTTT. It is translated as CASFLRGTSGSHTGELFF. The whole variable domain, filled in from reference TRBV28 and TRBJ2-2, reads DVKVTQSSRYLVKRTGEKVFLECVQDMDHENMFWYRQDPGLGLRLIYFSYDVKMKEKGDIPEGYSVSREKKERFSLILESASTNQTSMYLCASFLRGTSGSHTGELFFGEGSRLTVL.

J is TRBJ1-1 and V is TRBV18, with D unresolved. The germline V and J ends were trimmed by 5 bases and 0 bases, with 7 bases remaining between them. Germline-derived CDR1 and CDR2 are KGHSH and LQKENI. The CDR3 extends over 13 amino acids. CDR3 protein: CASSADLNTEAFF. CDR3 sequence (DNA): TGTGCCAGCTCAGCAGATCTGAACACTGAAGCTTTCTTT.

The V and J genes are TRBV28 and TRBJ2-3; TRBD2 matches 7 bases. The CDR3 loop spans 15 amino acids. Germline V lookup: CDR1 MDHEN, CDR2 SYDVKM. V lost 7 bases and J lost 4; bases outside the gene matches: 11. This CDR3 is CASNPRAGRSDTQYF. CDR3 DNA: TGTGCCAGCAACCCCCGGGCCGGGAGGTCAGATACGCAGTATTTT. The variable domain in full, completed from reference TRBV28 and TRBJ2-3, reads DVKVTQSSRYLVKRTGEKVFLECVQDMDHENMFWYRQDPGLGLRLIYFSYDVKMKEKGDIPEGYSVSREKKERFSLILESASTNQTSMYLCASNPRAGRSDTQYFGPGTRLTVL.

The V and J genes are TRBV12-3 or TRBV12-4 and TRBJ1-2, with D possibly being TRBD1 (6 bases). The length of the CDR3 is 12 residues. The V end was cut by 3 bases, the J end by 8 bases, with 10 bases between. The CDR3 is CASSFPGAGYTF. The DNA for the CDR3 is TGTGCCAGCAGTTTCCCAGGGGCGGGCTACACCTTC.

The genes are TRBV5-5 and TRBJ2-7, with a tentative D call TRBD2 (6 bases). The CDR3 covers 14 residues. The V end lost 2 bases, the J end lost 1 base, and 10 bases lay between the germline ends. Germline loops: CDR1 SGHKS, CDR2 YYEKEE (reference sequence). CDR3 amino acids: CASSFGTGSYEQYF. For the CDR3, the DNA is TGTGCCAGCAGCTTCGGGACTGGTTCCTACGAGCAGTACTTC.

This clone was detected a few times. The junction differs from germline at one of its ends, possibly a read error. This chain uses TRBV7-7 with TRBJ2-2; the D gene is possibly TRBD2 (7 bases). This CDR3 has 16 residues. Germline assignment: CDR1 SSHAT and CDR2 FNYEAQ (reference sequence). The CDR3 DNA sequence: TGTGCTAGCAGCTTAGGAACGGGGGGCAAGTCCGGGGAGCTGTTTTTT. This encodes CASSLGTGGKSGELFF.

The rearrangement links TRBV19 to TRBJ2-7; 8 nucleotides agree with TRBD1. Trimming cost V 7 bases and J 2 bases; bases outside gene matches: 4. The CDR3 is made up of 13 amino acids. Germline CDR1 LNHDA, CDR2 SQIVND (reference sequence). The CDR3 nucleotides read TGTGCCAGTAAGGAGACAGGGGCCTACGAGCAGTACTTC. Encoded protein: CASKETGAYEQYF. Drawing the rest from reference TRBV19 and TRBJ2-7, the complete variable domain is DGGITQSPKYLFRKEGQNVTLSCEQNLNHDAMYWYRQDPGQGLRLIYYSQIVNDFQKGDIAEGYSVSREKKESFPLTVTSAQKNPTAFYLCASKETGAYEQYFGPGTRLTVT.

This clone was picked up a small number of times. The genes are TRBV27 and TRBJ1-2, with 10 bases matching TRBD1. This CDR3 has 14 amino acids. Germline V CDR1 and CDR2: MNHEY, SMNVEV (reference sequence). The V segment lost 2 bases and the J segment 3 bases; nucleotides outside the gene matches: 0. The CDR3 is CASSLGQGDYGYTF. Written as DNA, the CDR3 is TGTGCCAGCAGTTTAGGACAGGGGGACTATGGCTACACCTTC.

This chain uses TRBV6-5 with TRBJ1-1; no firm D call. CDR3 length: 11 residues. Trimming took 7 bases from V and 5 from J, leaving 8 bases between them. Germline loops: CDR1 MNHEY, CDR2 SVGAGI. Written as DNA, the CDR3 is TGTGCCAGCATAAGGAGGACTGAAGCTTTCTTT. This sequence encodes CASIRRTEAFF.

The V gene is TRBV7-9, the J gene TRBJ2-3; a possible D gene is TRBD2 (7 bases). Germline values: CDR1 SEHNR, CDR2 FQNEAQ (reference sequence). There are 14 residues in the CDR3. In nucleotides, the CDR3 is TGTGCGGGAGGCGCGGGGGACATACTGGATACGCAGTATTTT. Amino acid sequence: CAGGAGDILDTQYF.

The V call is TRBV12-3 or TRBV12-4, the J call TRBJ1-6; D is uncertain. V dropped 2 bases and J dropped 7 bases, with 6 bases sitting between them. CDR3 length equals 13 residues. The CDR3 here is CASSLWENSPLHF. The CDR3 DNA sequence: TGTGCCAGCAGTTTATGGGAGAATTCACCCCTCCACTTT.

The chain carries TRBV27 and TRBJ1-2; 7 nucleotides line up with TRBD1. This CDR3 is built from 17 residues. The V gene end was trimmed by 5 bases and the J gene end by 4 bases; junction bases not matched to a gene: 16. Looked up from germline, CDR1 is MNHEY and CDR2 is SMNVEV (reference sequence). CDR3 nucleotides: TGTGCCAGCAGTGGATCCTACAGGGGCCCCTCCGCCTATGGCTACACCTTC. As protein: CASSGSYRGPSAYGYTF.

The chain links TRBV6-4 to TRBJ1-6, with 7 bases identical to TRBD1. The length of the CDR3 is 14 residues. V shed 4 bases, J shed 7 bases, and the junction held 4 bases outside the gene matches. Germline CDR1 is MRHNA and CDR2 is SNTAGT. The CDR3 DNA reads TGTGCCAGCAGTGGACAGGGCAGGAATTCACCCCTCCACTTT. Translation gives CASSGQGRNSPLHF.

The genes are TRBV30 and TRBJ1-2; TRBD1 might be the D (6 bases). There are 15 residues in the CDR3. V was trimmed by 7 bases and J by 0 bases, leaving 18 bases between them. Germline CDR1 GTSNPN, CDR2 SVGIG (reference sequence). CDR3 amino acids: CASFPGHRANYGYTF. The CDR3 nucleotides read TGTGCCTCCTTTCCGGGACACCGAGCTAACTATGGCTACACCTTC.

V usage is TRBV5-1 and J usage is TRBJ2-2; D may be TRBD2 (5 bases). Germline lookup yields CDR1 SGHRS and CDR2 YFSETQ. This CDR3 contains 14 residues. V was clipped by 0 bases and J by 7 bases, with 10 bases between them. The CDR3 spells CASSLEGANGELFF. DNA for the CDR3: TGCGCCAGCAGCTTGGAGGGAGCTAACGGGGAGCTGTTTTTT.

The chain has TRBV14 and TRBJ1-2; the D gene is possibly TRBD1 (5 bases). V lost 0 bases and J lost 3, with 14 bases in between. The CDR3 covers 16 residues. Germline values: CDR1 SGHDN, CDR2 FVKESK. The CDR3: CASSQEKGPFDYGYTF. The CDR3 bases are TGTGCCAGCAGCCAAGAAAAGGGGCCTTTTGACTATGGCTACACCTTC.

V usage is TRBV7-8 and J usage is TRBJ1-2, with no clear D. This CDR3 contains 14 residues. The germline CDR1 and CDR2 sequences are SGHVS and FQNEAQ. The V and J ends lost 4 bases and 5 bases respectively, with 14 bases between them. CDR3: CASSSTAGRYGYTF. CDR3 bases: TGTGCCAGCAGCTCAACCGCAGGTCGATATGGCTACACCTTC.

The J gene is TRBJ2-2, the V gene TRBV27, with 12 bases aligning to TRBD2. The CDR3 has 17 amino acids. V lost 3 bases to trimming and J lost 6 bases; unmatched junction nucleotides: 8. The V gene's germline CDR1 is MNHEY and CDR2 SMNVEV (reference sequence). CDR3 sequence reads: CASSFSSGRAYPGELFF. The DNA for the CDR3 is TGTGCCAGCAGTTTTTCTAGCGGGAGGGCCTATCCCGGGGAGCTGTTTTTT.

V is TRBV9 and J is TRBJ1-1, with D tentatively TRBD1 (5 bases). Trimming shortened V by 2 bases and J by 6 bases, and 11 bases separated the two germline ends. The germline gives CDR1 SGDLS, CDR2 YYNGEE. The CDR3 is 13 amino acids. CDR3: CASSVTATPEAFF. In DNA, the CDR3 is TGTGCCAGCAGCGTGACAGCGACTCCTGAAGCTTTCTTT.

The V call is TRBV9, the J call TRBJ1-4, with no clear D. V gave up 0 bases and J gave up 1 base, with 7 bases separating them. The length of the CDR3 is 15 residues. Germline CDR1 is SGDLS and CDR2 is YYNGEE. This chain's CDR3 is CASSVGTITNEKLFF. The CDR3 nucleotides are TGTGCCAGCAGCGTAGGGACTATAACTAATGAAAAACTGTTTTTT.

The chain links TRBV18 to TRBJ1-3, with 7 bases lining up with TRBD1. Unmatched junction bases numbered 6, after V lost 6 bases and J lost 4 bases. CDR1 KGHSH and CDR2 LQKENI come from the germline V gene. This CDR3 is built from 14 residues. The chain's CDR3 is CASSNLDRGNTIYF. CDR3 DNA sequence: TGTGCCAGCTCCAACTTGGACAGGGGAAACACCATATATTTT.

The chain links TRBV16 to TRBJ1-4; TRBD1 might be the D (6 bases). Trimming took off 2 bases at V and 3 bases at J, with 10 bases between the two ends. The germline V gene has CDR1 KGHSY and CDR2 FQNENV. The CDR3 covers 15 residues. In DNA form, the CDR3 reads TGTGCCAGCAGCCAAGGGGGCGCCGCTAATGAAAAACTGTTTTTT. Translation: CASSQGGAANEKLFF. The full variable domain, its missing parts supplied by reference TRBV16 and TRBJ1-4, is GEEVAQTPKHLVRGEGQKAKLYCAPIKGHSYVFWYQQVLKNEFKFLISFQNENVFDETGMPKERFSAKCLPNSPCSLEIQATKLEDSAVYFCASSQGGAANEKLFFGSGTQLSVL.

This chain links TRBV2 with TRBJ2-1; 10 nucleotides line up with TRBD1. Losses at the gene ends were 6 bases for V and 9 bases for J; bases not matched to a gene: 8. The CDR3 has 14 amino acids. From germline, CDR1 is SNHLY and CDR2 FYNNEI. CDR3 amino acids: CASRRDRGVGEQFF. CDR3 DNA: TGTGCCAGCAGGAGGGACAGGGGAGTCGGTGAGCAGTTCTTC.

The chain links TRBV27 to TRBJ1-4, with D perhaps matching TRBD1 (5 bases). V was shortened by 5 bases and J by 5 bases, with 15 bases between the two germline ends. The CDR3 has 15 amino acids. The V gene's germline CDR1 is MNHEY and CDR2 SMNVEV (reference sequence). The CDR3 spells CASSPTGTLNEKLFF. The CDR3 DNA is TGTGCCAGCAGTCCAACCGGGACTTTAAATGAAAAACTGTTTTTT.

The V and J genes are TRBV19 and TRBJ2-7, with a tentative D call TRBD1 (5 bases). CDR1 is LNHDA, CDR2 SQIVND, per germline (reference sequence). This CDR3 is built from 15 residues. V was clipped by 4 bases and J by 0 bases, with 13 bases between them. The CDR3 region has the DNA TGTGCCAGTAGTACGTCACCAGGGAACTCCTACGAGCAGTACTTC. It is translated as CASSTSPGNSYEQYF.

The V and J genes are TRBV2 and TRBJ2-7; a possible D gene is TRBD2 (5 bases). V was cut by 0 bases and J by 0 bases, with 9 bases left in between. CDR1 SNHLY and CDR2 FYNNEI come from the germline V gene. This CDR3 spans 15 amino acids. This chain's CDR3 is CASSEAPGSSYEQYF. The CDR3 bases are TGTGCCAGCAGTGAAGCTCCGGGGAGCTCCTACGAGCAGTACTTC.